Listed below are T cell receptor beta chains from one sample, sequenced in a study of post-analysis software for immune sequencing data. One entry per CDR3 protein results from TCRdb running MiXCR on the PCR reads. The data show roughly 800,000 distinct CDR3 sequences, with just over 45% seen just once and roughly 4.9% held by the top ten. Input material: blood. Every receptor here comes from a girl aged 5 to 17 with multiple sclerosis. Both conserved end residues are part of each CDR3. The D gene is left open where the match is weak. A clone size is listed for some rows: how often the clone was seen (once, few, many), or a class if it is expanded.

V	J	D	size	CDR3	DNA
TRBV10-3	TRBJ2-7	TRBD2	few	CAIRSGGYSYEQYF	TGTGCCATCAGGAGCGGGGGGTACTCCTACGAGCAGTACTTC
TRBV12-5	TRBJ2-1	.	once	CASGLDESSGSYNEQFF	TGTGCTAGTGGTTTGGACGAGAGTAGCGGCAGCTACAATGAGCAGTTCTTC
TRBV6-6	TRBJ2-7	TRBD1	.	CASRAGTGSEQYF	TGTGCCAGCAGAGCCGGGACAGGGAGTGAGCAGTACTTC
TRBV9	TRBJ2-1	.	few	CASSFEGRREQFF	TGTGCCAGCAGCTTCGAGGGGAGGAGGGAGCAGTTCTTC
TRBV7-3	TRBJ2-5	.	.	CASGKGHGETQYF	TGTGCCAGCGGGAAAGGGCATGGGGAGACCCAGTACTTC
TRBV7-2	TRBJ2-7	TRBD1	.	CASSRDGTGNYEQYF	TGTGCCAGCAGCCGGGATGGGACAGGGAACTACGAGCAGTACTTC
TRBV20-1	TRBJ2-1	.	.	CSASPGVFPGLYNEQFF	TGCAGTGCTAGCCCGGGGGTCTTCCCGGGGTTATACAATGAGCAGTTCTTC
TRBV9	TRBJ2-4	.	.	CASSPHEISGIKNIQYF	TGTGCCAGCAGCCCTCATGAGATTAGCGGAATCAAAAACATTCAGTACTTC
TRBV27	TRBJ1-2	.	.	CASGVTYDRTYGYTF	TGTGCCAGCGGAGTCACTTACGACAGAACTTATGGCTACACCTTC
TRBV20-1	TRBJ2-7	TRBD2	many	CSARTSGTYEQYF	TGCAGTGCTAGGACTAGCGGGACCTACGAGCAGTACTTC
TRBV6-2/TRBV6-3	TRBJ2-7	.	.	CASLGEYREQYF	TGTGCCAGCCTAGGGGAATATCGCGAGCAGTACTTC
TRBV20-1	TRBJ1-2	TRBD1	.	CSARDLGTADTNYGYTF	TGCAGTGCTAGAGATCTGGGGACAGCGGATACTAACTATGGCTACACCTTC
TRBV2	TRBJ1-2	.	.	CASRFGASPNYGYTF	TGTGCCAGCAGGTTCGGGGCCTCTCCTAACTATGGTTACACCTTC
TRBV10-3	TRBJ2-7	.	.	CAIRGRIETYEQYF	TGTGCCATCAGGGGGCGGATCGAAACCTACGAGCAGTACTTC
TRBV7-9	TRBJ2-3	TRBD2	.	CASSLLAGDLLSTDTQYF	TGTGCCAGCAGCTTACTAGCGGGGGACCTCTTGAGCACAGATACGCAGTATTTT
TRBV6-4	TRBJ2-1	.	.	CASSDSWSPTNYNEQFF	TGTGCCAGCAGTGACTCTTGGTCGCCGACTAACTACAATGAGCAGTTCTTC
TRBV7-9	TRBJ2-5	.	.	CASSLAKGVQETQYF	TGTGCCAGCAGCTTAGCTAAGGGGGTCCAAGAGACCCAGTACTTC
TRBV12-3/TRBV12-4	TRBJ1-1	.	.	CASMNTEAFF	TGTGCCAGCATGAACACTGAAGCTTTCTTT
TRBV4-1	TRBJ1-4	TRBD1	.	CASSQERQGDGKLFF	TGCGCCAGCAGCCAAGAAAGACAGGGGGATGGAAAACTGTTTTTT
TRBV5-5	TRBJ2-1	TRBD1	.	CASIPGQGTNEQFF	TGTGCCAGCATCCCGGGACAGGGGACCAATGAGCAGTTCTTC
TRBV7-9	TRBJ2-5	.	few	CASSPPRTQGQETQYF	TGTGCCAGCAGCCCCCCCAGGACCCAGGGGCAAGAGACCCAGTACTTC
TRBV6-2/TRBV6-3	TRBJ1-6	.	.	CASSRRESPLHF	TGTGCCAGCAGTCGACGGGAGTCACCCCTCCACTTT
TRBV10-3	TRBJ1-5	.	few	CAISESRRSPDQPQHF	TGTGCCATCAGTGAGTCGCGGAGGTCCCCGGATCAGCCCCAGCATTTT
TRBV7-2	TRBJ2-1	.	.	CASSLRRVSSYNEQFF	TGTGCCAGCAGCTTACGGCGGGTGAGCTCCTACAATGAGCAGTTCTTC
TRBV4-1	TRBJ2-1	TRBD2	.	CASSQDEMVIAGDEQFF	TGCGCCAGCAGCCAAGACGAGATGGTAATAGCGGGAGATGAGCAGTTCTTC
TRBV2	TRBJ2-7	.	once	CASKGGAASYEQYF	TGTGCCAGCAAGGGCGGGGCAGCCTCCTACGAGCAGTACTTC
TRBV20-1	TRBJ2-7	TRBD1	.	CSARNPPGTGVPYEQYF	TGCAGTGCTAGGAATCCTCCCGGGACAGGGGTCCCCTACGAGCAGTACTTC
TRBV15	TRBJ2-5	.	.	CATSSPDVVRKETQYF	TGTGCCACCAGCAGCCCTGATGTGGTAAGGAAAGAGACCCAGTACTTC
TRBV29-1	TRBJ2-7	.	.	CSAADSAYEQYF	TGCAGCGCCGCGGACAGCGCCTACGAGCAGTACTTC
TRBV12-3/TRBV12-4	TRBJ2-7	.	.	CASSFGISYEQYF	TGTGCCAGCAGTTTCGGGATTTCCTACGAGCAGTACTTC
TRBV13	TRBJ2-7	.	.	CASSSGRGTYEQYF	TGTGCCAGCAGCTCTGGCAGGGGAACGTACGAGCAGTACTTC
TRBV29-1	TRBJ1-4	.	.	CSVGRGGDNEKLFF	TGTAGCGTGGGGCGCGGGGGGGATAATGAAAAACTGTTTTTT
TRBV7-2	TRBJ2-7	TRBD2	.	CASSLVAREPYEQYF	TGTGCCAGCAGCTTAGTGGCGCGGGAGCCCTACGAGCAGTACTTC
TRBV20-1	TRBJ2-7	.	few	CSAPGPLSYEQYF	TGCAGTGCCCCGGGACCCCTCTCCTACGAGCAGTACTTC
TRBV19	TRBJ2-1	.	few	CASGDGEQFF	TGTGCCAGTGGGGACGGCGAGCAGTTCTTC
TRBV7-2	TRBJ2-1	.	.	CASSLDGGYNEQFF	TGTGCCAGCAGCTTAGATGGCGGCTACAATGAGCAGTTCTTC
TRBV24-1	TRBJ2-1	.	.	CATSDSGGSTRNEQFF	TGTGCCACCAGTGACTCAGGGGGGTCTACACGCAATGAGCAGTTCTTC
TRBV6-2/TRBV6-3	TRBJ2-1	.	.	CASKDRSSYEQFF	TGTGCCAGCAAGGACCGGAGTAGTTATGAGCAGTTCTTC
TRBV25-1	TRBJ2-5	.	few	CASSEYFGGLVYF	TGTGCCAGCAGTGAATATTTTGGGGGGCTCGTGTACTTC
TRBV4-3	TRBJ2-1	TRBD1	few	CASSQGQGISEQFF	TGCGCCAGCAGCCAAGGACAGGGGATCAGTGAGCAGTTCTTC
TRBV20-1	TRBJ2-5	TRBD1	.	CRTGDRQETQYF	TGCAGGACCGGGGACAGGCAAGAGACCCAGTACTTC
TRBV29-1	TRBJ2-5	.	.	CSGEPGVFEQYF	TGCAGCGGTGAACCGGGGGTCTTCGAGCAGTACTTT
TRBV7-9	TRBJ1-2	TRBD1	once	CASTSSGTEVYGYTF	TGTGCCAGCACCTCTTCCGGGACAGAAGTCTATGGCTACACCTTC
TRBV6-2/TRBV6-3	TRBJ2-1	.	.	CASSFVDTYNEQFF	TGTGCCAGCAGTTTTGTGGACACCTACAATGAGCAGTTCTTC
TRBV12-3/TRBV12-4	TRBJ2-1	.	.	CASSLGQSPYNEQFF	TGTGCCAGCAGCCTCGGACAGAGCCCTTACAATGAGCAGTTCTTC
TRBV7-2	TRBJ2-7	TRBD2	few	CASSLAGTSGNGAYEQYF	TGTGCCAGCAGCTTAGCCGGGACTAGCGGGAATGGAGCCTACGAGCAGTACTTC
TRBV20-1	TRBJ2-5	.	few	CSARDHKGGETQYF	TGCAGTGCTAGAGACCATAAGGGGGGGGAGACCCAGTACTTC
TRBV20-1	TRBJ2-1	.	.	CRARTDREQFF	TGCAGGGCTAGAACCGACAGAGAGCAGTTCTTC
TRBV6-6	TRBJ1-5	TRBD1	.	CASSYGTGYNQPQHF	TGTGCCAGCAGTTACGGGACAGGGTACAATCAGCCCCAGCATTTT
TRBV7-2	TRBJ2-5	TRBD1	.	CASSSRQGAIQETQYF	TGTGCCAGCAGCTCCCGACAGGGTGCAATCCAAGAGACCCAGTACTTC
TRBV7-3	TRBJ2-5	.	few	CASSLGYEETQYF	TGTGCCAGCAGCTTAGGGTACGAAGAGACCCAGTACTTC
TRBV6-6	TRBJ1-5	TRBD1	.	CASSKAGTENQPQHF	TGTGCCAGCAGTAAAGCCGGGACAGAGAATCAGCCCCAGCATTTT
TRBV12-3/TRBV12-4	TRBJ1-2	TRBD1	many	CASSPGAGGSGYGYTF	TGTGCCAGCAGCCCCGGGGCAGGGGGCTCTGGCTATGGCTACACCTTC
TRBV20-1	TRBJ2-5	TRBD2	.	CSATGTSDGETQYF	TGCAGTGCTACTGGGACTAGCGATGGAGAGACCCAGTACTTC
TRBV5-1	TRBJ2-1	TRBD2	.	CASSLRLAGALNEQFF	TGCGCCAGCAGCCTTAGACTAGCGGGAGCACTCAATGAGCAGTTCTTC
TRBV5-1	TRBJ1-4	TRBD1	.	CASSGGTDYEKLFF	TGCGCCAGCAGCGGAGGGACAGACTATGAAAAACTGTTTTTT
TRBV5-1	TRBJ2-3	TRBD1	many	CASSPIPGQVTDTQYF	TGCGCCAGCAGCCCGATACCGGGACAGGTTACAGATACGCAGTATTTT
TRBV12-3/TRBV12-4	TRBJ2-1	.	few	CATSLGSYNEQFF	TGTGCCACCTCCTTGGGGTCCTACAATGAGCAGTTCTTC
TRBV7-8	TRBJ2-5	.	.	CASSLWTETQYF	TGTGCCAGCAGCTTGTGGACAGAGACCCAGTACTTC
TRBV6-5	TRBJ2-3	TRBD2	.	CASSYYPLSGSTDTQYF	TGTGCCAGCAGTTACTATCCCCTCAGCGGGAGTACAGATACGCAGTATTTT